This T cell receptor beta chain came from a study of T cell repertoires in cytomegalovirus infection. Study in general: CMV infection and matching HLA type were both indicated by public TCR beta signatures.

This clonotype has only a few counts. Its antigen is unidentified. General observations from the study: CMV carriers having the relevant HLA were flagged by cumulative public TCR beta family frequency.

Using its own MiXCR run on the reads, TCRdb lists one record per CDR3 protein. The data contain 97,000 or so distinct CDR3 sequences, approximately 16% of them singletons. The germline CDR1 and CDR2 sequences are SGHAT and FQNNGV. Trimming left V 5 bases short and J 8 bases short, with 15 bases between. The CDR3 has 13 amino acids. The specimen sequenced was PBMCs. The receptor was derived from a human donor in good health (CMV status not recorded). Some clones in this sample may be carry-over from other donors' samples. V usage is TRBV11-2 and J usage is TRBJ1-2; tentatively, D is TRBD1 (6 bases). CDR3 DNA: TGTGCCAGCAGCCCGGGGGCGGGTGTCGGCTACACCTTC. Encoded protein: CASSPGAGVGYTF.